These T cell receptor beta chains were read from a single sample in a study of cytomegalovirus exposure and HLA in healthy donors. Clones were sequenced by immunoSEQ multiplex PCR, and TCRdb holds only the in-frame ones, with some missing. Of about 60,000 clones listed, about 73% are singletons. What was sequenced was PBMCs. Source of these receptors: a woman aged 55-75 years in good health and CMV-seropositive. CDR3s include the opening cysteine and the closing phenylalanine or tryptophan. A D gene is named only where the DNA matches it firmly. A row's size may be missing; if present it is once, few, many or a size class.

j_gene: TRBJ1-1
v_gene: TRBV7-6
d_gene: TRBD1
len: 13
abundance: .
CDR3nt: TGTGCCAGCAGCCCGGGACAGGGTGGGTTGGCTTTCTTT
CDR3aa: CASSPGQGGLAFF

j_gene: TRBJ2-3
v_gene: TRBV7-8
d_gene: TRBD1
len: 18
abundance: few
CDR3nt: TGTGCCAGCAGCTTACTGGGGACAGGGCCGAGTAGCACAGATACGCAGTATTTT
CDR3aa: CASSLLGTGPSSTDTQYF

j_gene: TRBJ1-2
v_gene: TRBV13
d_gene: TRBD1
len: 14
abundance: .
CDR3nt: TGTGCCAGCACAGAGGGGGCAGCGAACTATGGCTACACCTTC
CDR3aa: CASTEGAANYGYTF

j_gene: TRBJ1-1
v_gene: TRBV6-1
d_gene: .
len: 15
abundance: .
CDR3nt: TGTGCCAGCAGGCCGGGAAAACTCATGAACACTGAAGCTTTCTTT
CDR3aa: CASRPGKLMNTEAFF

j_gene: TRBJ1-2
v_gene: TRBV29-1
d_gene: .
len: 14
abundance: .
CDR3nt: TGCAGCGTTCGTGTGGGGGGGACCACTTATGGCTACACCTTC
CDR3aa: CSVRVGGTTYGYTF

j_gene: TRBJ1-2
v_gene: TRBV29-1
d_gene: .
len: 12
abundance: .
CDR3nt: TGCAGCGCTCTCGAGGCCGCGGGAGGCTACACCTTC
CDR3aa: CSALEAAGGYTF

j_gene: TRBJ1-1
v_gene: TRBV30
d_gene: .
len: 13
abundance: medium-sized
CDR3nt: TGTGCCTGGAGTGTACTCAGGGCGAGTGAAGCTTTCTTT
CDR3aa: CAWSVLRASEAFF

j_gene: TRBJ1-2
v_gene: TRBV6-5
d_gene: .
len: 14
abundance: .
CDR3nt: TGTGCCAGCAGTTACTCGCGGCAGAGCTATGGCTACACCTTC
CDR3aa: CASSYSRQSYGYTF

j_gene: TRBJ1-1
v_gene: TRBV7-9
d_gene: TRBD1
len: 14
abundance: .
CDR3nt: TGTGCCAGCAGTATTAACAGGGGGCACACTGAAGCTTTCTTT
CDR3aa: CASSINRGHTEAFF

j_gene: TRBJ1-1
v_gene: TRBV4-1
d_gene: .
len: 15
abundance: .
CDR3nt: TGCGCCAGCAGCCGCTTACCGGGACAGAACACTGAAGCTTTCTTT
CDR3aa: CASSRLPGQNTEAFF

j_gene: TRBJ2-4
v_gene: TRBV2
d_gene: .
len: 14
abundance: once
CDR3nt: TGTGCCAGCAGAGCTGGCCTAATTGGGAGCATTCAGTACTTC
CDR3aa: CASRAGLIGSIQYF

j_gene: TRBJ2-7
v_gene: TRBV19
d_gene: .
len: 14
abundance: .
CDR3nt: TGTGCCAGTAGGAGTGCCCAAACAGGGAAAAAGCAGTACTTC
CDR3aa: CASRSAQTGKKQYF

j_gene: TRBJ2-2
v_gene: TRBV5-1
d_gene: TRBD1
len: 15
abundance: .
CDR3nt: TGCGCCAGCAGCTTGGGCAGGGGGCCCACCGGGGAGCTGTTTTTT
CDR3aa: CASSLGRGPTGELFF

j_gene: TRBJ1-1
v_gene: TRBV10-3
d_gene: .
len: 14
abundance: .
CDR3nt: TGTGCCATCAGTGAGGGACAGCAGAACACTGAAGCTTTCTTT
CDR3aa: CAISEGQQNTEAFF

j_gene: TRBJ2-2
v_gene: TRBV4-1
d_gene: .
len: 15
abundance: .
CDR3nt: TGCGCCAGCAGAAAGATCTCAGGGAACACCGGGGAGCTGTTTTTT
CDR3aa: CASRKISGNTGELFF

j_gene: TRBJ2-3
v_gene: TRBV7-2
d_gene: .
len: 15
abundance: .
CDR3nt: TGTGCCAGCAGCTTAGCGGGACTTAGCACAGATACGCAGTATTTT
CDR3aa: CASSLAGLSTDTQYF

j_gene: TRBJ2-7
v_gene: TRBV30
d_gene: TRBD1
len: 15
abundance: .
CDR3nt: TGTGCCTGGAGTGCGCCGGGACAGGGGGCCCACGAGCAGTACTTC
CDR3aa: CAWSAPGQGAHEQYF

j_gene: TRBJ1-4
v_gene: TRBV10-3
d_gene: .
len: 16
abundance: .
CDR3nt: TGTGCCATCAGTGGCACTGGGGGGACCTCAAATGAAAAACTGTTTTTT
CDR3aa: CAISGTGGTSNEKLFF

j_gene: TRBJ1-2
v_gene: TRBV5-6
d_gene: .
len: 12
abundance: .
CDR3nt: TGTGCCAGCGGAGGCCCCGCGTATGGCTACACCTTC
CDR3aa: CASGGPAYGYTF

j_gene: TRBJ1-3
v_gene: TRBV5-1
d_gene: .
len: 13
abundance: .
CDR3nt: TGCGCCAGCAGCTTGGGTAGGGGTTCTGCCATATATTTT
CDR3aa: CASSLGRGSAIYF

j_gene: TRBJ2-1
v_gene: TRBV7-8
d_gene: .
len: 15
abundance: .
CDR3nt: TGTGCCAGCAGCCCGCGGATGCATGTCCTGAATGAGCAGTTCTTC
CDR3aa: CASSPRMHVLNEQFF

j_gene: TRBJ1-2
v_gene: TRBV18
d_gene: .
len: 15
abundance: once
CDR3nt: TGTGCCAGCTCACCACCGGCAGGGATGGGTCACGGCTACACCTTC
CDR3aa: CASSPPAGMGHGYTF

j_gene: TRBJ1-2
v_gene: TRBV7-9
d_gene: .
len: 14
abundance: few
CDR3nt: TGTTCCAGCAGCTCTACAGGACAGTCCTATGGCTACACCTTC
CDR3aa: CSSSSTGQSYGYTF

j_gene: TRBJ1-5
v_gene: TRBV2
d_gene: TRBD1
len: 14
abundance: few
CDR3nt: TGTGCCAGCGCACAGGGGGAAAGCAATCAGCCCCAGCATTTT
CDR3aa: CASAQGESNQPQHF

j_gene: TRBJ2-3
v_gene: TRBV9
d_gene: TRBD2
len: 15
abundance: .
CDR3nt: TGTGCCAGCAGCTTACTAGCGGGGGGTGCAGATACGCAGTATTTT
CDR3aa: CASSLLAGGADTQYF

j_gene: TRBJ1-1
v_gene: TRBV4-1
d_gene: .
len: 14
abundance: .
CDR3nt: TGCGCCAGCAGCCAGCGGACAGCGAACACTGAAGCTTTCTTT
CDR3aa: CASSQRTANTEAFF

j_gene: TRBJ2-1
v_gene: TRBV7-6
d_gene: TRBD2
len: 16
abundance: .
CDR3nt: TGTGCCAGCAGCCGTACTAGCGGGGACTCCTACAATGAGCAGTTCTTC
CDR3aa: CASSRTSGDSYNEQFF

j_gene: TRBJ2-7
v_gene: TRBV19
d_gene: .
len: 14
abundance: .
CDR3nt: TGTGCCAGTAGTTCCGGGATGACCTCCTACGAGCAGTACTTC
CDR3aa: CASSSGMTSYEQYF

j_gene: TRBJ2-3
v_gene: TRBV5-1
d_gene: TRBD2
len: 14
abundance: .
CDR3nt: TGCGCCAGCAGCTCGAGCGGGGACACAGATACGCAGTATTTT
CDR3aa: CASSSSGDTDTQYF

j_gene: TRBJ2-3
v_gene: TRBV7-8
d_gene: TRBD2
len: 15
abundance: .
CDR3nt: TGTGCCAGCAGCGCCGTCGGGGGGTTCACAGATACGCAGTATTTT
CDR3aa: CASSAVGGFTDTQYF

j_gene: TRBJ1-4
v_gene: TRBV7-2
d_gene: TRBD1
len: 15
abundance: .
CDR3nt: TGTGCCAGCAGCCCGCGGGACAGGGGGCTTGAAAAACTGTTTTTT
CDR3aa: CASSPRDRGLEKLFF

j_gene: TRBJ2-1
v_gene: TRBV2
d_gene: TRBD2
len: 16
abundance: .
CDR3nt: TGTGCCAGCAGTTTAAGGACTAGCGGGGGTGGGAATGAGCAGTTCTTC
CDR3aa: CASSLRTSGGGNEQFF

j_gene: TRBJ2-2
v_gene: TRBV11-2
d_gene: .
len: 18
abundance: .
CDR3nt: TGTGCCAGCAGCTTGGGTGGCTCGTGGACAGCGAACACCGGGGAGCTGTTTTTT
CDR3aa: CASSLGGSWTANTGELFF

j_gene: TRBJ1-5
v_gene: TRBV27
d_gene: .
len: 14
abundance: .
CDR3nt: TGTGCCAGCAGTTTAGGCTTTAGCAATCAGCCCCAGCATTTT
CDR3aa: CASSLGFSNQPQHF

j_gene: TRBJ1-1
v_gene: TRBV5-1
d_gene: .
len: 14
abundance: .
CDR3nt: TGCGCCAGCAGTACGACAGGTTCGGTCACTGAAGCTTTCTTT
CDR3aa: CASSTTGSVTEAFF

j_gene: TRBJ2-7
v_gene: TRBV7-2
d_gene: TRBD1
len: 15
abundance: .
CDR3nt: TGTGCCAGCAGCAGGGACAGGCCCCTGTTGTACGAGCAGTACTTC
CDR3aa: CASSRDRPLLYEQYF

j_gene: TRBJ2-7
v_gene: TRBV5-1
d_gene: .
len: 12
abundance: .
CDR3nt: TGCGCCAGCAGCTCATCAGAGGGCGAGCAGTACTTC
CDR3aa: CASSSSEGEQYF

j_gene: TRBJ2-7
v_gene: TRBV6-6
d_gene: TRBD2
len: 14
abundance: .
CDR3nt: TGTGCCAGCAGTTACGGGACGCCGGGGGGGGAGCAGTACTTC
CDR3aa: CASSYGTPGGEQYF

j_gene: TRBJ2-3
v_gene: TRBV14
d_gene: TRBD2
len: 15
abundance: .
CDR3nt: TGTGCCAGCAGCCAACAGGGACTACTTGCAGATACGCAGTATTTT
CDR3aa: CASSQQGLLADTQYF

j_gene: TRBJ1-1
v_gene: TRBV27
d_gene: .
len: 13
abundance: .
CDR3nt: TGTGCCAGCAGCGAAAGGGAGGGCACTGAAGCTTTCTTT
CDR3aa: CASSEREGTEAFF

j_gene: TRBJ1-2
v_gene: TRBV28
d_gene: .
len: 14
abundance: .
CDR3nt: TGTGCCAGCAGTTTAGGCTCACAGTTCTATGGCTACACCTTC
CDR3aa: CASSLGSQFYGYTF

j_gene: TRBJ1-2
v_gene: TRBV7-9
d_gene: .
len: 13
abundance: .
CDR3nt: TGTGCCAGCAGCTTAGCGCACGAGGATGGCTACACCTTC
CDR3aa: CASSLAHEDGYTF

j_gene: TRBJ1-1
v_gene: TRBV6-5
d_gene: .
len: 14
abundance: once
CDR3nt: TGTGCCAGCAGTTCCCAGTCCCGGGGTACTGAAGCTTTCTTT
CDR3aa: CASSSQSRGTEAFF